The 31 T cell receptor beta chains reported below all come from one sample, sequenced in a study of T cell changes during pregnancy in multiple sclerosis. TCRdb's table, derived via immunoSEQ multiplex PCR, lists solely in-frame clones and lacks some. The sample holds 50,000 or so clones, about 92% seen once. Source: CD4+ T cells from peripheral blood mononuclear cells, taken in the third trimester of pregnancy. The receptor set was obtained from a female donor with multiple sclerosis, enrolled in a pregnancy study.

The genes are TRBV6-6 and TRBJ1-2; 9 nucleotides match TRBD1. Germline-derived CDR1 and CDR2 are MNHNY and SVGAGI (reference sequence). The CDR3 has 14 amino acids. Germline trimming cut 10 bases from V and 6 bases from J; bases unmatched to any gene: 12. Here the CDR3 DNA reads TGTGCCACCAACTCCGGGACAGGGTTAAATGGCTACACCTTC. Translated: CATNSGTGLNGYTF.

J is TRBJ2-3 and V is TRBV7-9; 8 nucleotides match TRBD1. J was trimmed by 0 bases and V by 5 bases; bases with no gene match: 4. CDR3 length: 15 amino acids. Germline lookup yields CDR1 SEHNR and CDR2 FQNEAQ (reference sequence). Here the CDR3 reads CASSATGASTDTQYF. As DNA, the CDR3 is TGTGCCAGCAGCGCGACAGGGGCGAGCACAGATACGCAGTATTTT.

The rearrangement links TRBV4-2 to TRBJ2-1; 9 nucleotides match TRBD2. The CDR3 has 16 amino acids. Germline assignment: CDR1 LGHNA and CDR2 YNFKEQ. The trim removed 0 bases at V and 8 bases at J, leaving 8 bases unmatched. The CDR3 DNA reads TGTGCCAGCAGCCAAGAGTACAGCGGGGGGCTCGATGAGCAGTTCTTC. It translates to CASSQEYSGGLDEQFF.

On this clone itself: One junction end disagrees with the germline gene, perhaps due to a read error. This rearrangement joins TRBV2 to TRBJ1-1; TRBD1 agrees at 7 bases. In germline, CDR1 is SNHLY, CDR2 FYNNEI. This CDR3 region has 13 residues. CDR3 sequence (DNA): TGTGCCAGCAGGGAAGACAGGGCGGGTGAAGCTTTCTTT. Its protein is CASREDRAGEAFF.

CDR3 sequence (DNA): TGTGCCAGCAGCTTAGGCGGGGGGGGCGGAGAGACCCAGTACTTC. Its protein is CASSLGGGGGETQYF. V is TRBV13 and J is TRBJ2-5, with TRBD2 matching 8 bases. The CDR3 is 15 residues long. The V gene end was trimmed by 0 bases and the J gene end by 4 bases; junction bases not matched to a gene: 4. In germline, CDR1 is PRHDT, CDR2 FYEKMQ (reference sequence).

V gene TRBV7-7 combines with J gene TRBJ2-2; no reliable D call. V was clipped by 2 bases and J by 5 bases, with 12 bases between them. Germline-derived CDR1 and CDR2 are SSHAT and FNYEAQ (reference sequence). The CDR3 loop spans 15 amino acids. The CDR3 sequence is CASSLKPSGTGELFF. In DNA form, the CDR3 reads TGTGCCAGCAGCTTAAAGCCATCCGGTACCGGGGAGCTGTTTTTT.

The chain links TRBV5-6 to TRBJ2-7; TRBD1 agrees at 9 bases. This CDR3 spans 15 amino acids. CDR1 and CDR2 (germline): SGHDT, YYEEEE. The trim removed 0 bases at V and 6 bases at J, leaving 7 bases unmatched. The CDR3 DNA is TGTGCCAGCAGCTTGGCGGGACAGGGCACCTTCGAGCAGTACTTC. Translated: CASSLAGQGTFEQYF.

The chain links TRBV2 to TRBJ2-1, with TRBD2 matching 10 bases. The CDR3 extends over 16 amino acids. Germline V gene lookup returns CDR1 SNHLY and CDR2 FYNNEI. Trimming at V came to 6 bases and at J to 7 bases, leaving 12 bases not matched to a gene. CDR3 loop: CASSPGLAATRNEQFF. The CDR3 DNA reads as TGTGCCAGCAGCCCAGGACTAGCGGCGACCCGGAATGAGCAGTTCTTC.

J is TRBJ2-3 and V is TRBV5-4; 10 bases are a match to TRBD2. J lost 3 bases, V lost 3 bases, and 7 bases had no gene match. The CDR3 totals 16 residues. Looked up from germline, CDR1 is SGHNT and CDR2 is YYREEE (reference sequence). The DNA of the CDR3 is TGTGCCAGCAGCTCGTTCCTAGCGGGGGTGACAGATACGCAGTATTTT. As protein: CASSSFLAGVTDTQYF.

The chain combines TRBV18 with TRBJ2-7; D gene uncertain. Trimming removed 1 base at V and 0 bases at J, with 10 bases between. The CDR3 sequence is 15 residues long. CDR1 is KGHSH and CDR2 is LQKENI in the germline V gene. The CDR3: CASSPREVSSYEQYF. For the CDR3, the DNA is TGTGCCAGCTCACCACGAGAGGTGTCCTCCTACGAGCAGTACTTC.

The chain couples TRBV4-3 to TRBJ2-7; the D gene is possibly TRBD2 (5 bases). Germline CDR1 and CDR2: LGHNA and YSLEER. The V end lost 0 bases, the J end lost 6 bases, and 9 bases lay between the germline ends. The CDR3 spans 13 residues. The CDR3 DNA reads TGCGCCAGCAGCCAAGATCCCGGGATCGAGCAGTACTTC. Protein product: CASSQDPGIEQYF.

The CDR3 sequence is CASSLGRSGGNPEQFF. In DNA form, the CDR3 reads TGTGCCAGCAGCTTAGGTAGGAGCGGGGGGAACCCCGAGCAGTTCTTC. The chain combines TRBV7-3 with TRBJ2-1; 9 bases align to TRBD2. J gave up 10 bases and V 2 bases, and 12 bases lay outside the gene matches. CDR3 size: 16 residues. The germline CDR1 and CDR2 sequences are SGHTA and FQGTGA.

The chain has TRBV5-4 and TRBJ1-2, with TRBD1 matching over 8 bases. The CDR3 runs 15 residues. Trimming took 2 bases from V and 4 from J; bases not matched to a gene: 7. CDR1 and CDR2 (germline): SGHNT, YYREEE (reference sequence). The CDR3 sequence: CASSFPGGEGYGYTF. CDR3 nucleotide sequence: TGTGCCAGCAGCTTTCCAGGGGGCGAGGGCTATGGCTACACCTTC.

The rearrangement links TRBV29-1 to TRBJ1-1; D may be TRBD1 (5 bases). Per the germline V gene, CDR1 is SQVTM and CDR2 is ANQGSEA. The CDR3 loop spans 14 amino acids. Trimming took off 7 bases at V and 1 base at J, with 16 bases between the two ends. In DNA form, the CDR3 reads TGCAGCGCCCGGAGAGGGGAGGGGAACACTGAAGCTTTCTTT. Its protein product is CSARRGEGNTEAFF.

The V gene is TRBV19, the J gene TRBJ1-1, with D unresolved. V gave up 9 bases and J gave up 1 base, with 21 bases separating them. There are 16 residues in the CDR3. Germline CDR1 is LNHDA and CDR2 is SQIVND (reference sequence). The CDR3 nucleotides are TGTGCCAGCCCCCCCGGGAGCATTTGGACGAACACTGAAGCTTTCTTT. Encoded protein: CASPPGSIWTNTEAFF.

The V and J genes are TRBV5-6 and TRBJ2-1; D gene unclear. The CDR3 sequence is 12 residues long. The V gene lost 0 bases and the J gene lost 10 bases, with 8 bases spanning the gap. CDR1 SGHDT and CDR2 YYEEEE come from the germline V gene. The CDR3 loop is CASSLVGREQFF. In DNA, the CDR3 is TGTGCCAGCAGCTTGGTGGGCCGGGAGCAGTTCTTC.

The CDR3 protein is CASSDSRGDGGYTF. CDR3 bases: TGTGCCAGCAGTGACTCACGGGGAGACGGTGGCTACACCTTC. This chain joins TRBV6-4 and TRBJ1-2; D unresolved. The CDR3 has 14 residues. The ends were cut back, 0 bases at V and 7 bases at J, with 12 bases in the middle. Looked up from germline, CDR1 is MRHNA and CDR2 is SNTAGT.

The V and J genes are TRBV4-1 and TRBJ1-6, with 12 bases fitting TRBD1. Germline-derived CDR1 and CDR2 are MGHRA and YSYEKL. Trimming at V came to 4 bases and at J to 9 bases, leaving 10 bases not matched to a gene. The CDR3 runs 17 residues. The CDR3 DNA sequence: TGCGCCAGCAGCCGAGAATTTGGGACAGGGGGCGGTTCACCCCTCCACTTT. Protein sequence: CASSREFGTGGGSPLHF.

V and J are TRBV9 and TRBJ1-1; D call uncertain. Germline loops: CDR1 SGDLS, CDR2 YYNGEE. With 0 bases removed from V and 1 base from J, the gap between germline ends came to 7 bases. The CDR3 consists of 14 residues. The CDR3 loop reads CASSVASRNTEAFF. The CDR3 region has the DNA TGTGCCAGCAGCGTAGCTAGCCGGAACACTGAAGCTTTCTTT.

The chain is built from TRBV6-5 and TRBJ2-1; 7 nucleotides line up with TRBD1. Germline V gives CDR1 MNHEY, CDR2 SVGAGI. V gave up 4 bases and J gave up 2 bases; unmatched junction bases: 5. The length of the CDR3 is 15 residues. The CDR3 spells CASSSPRGTYNEQFF. The DNA of the CDR3 is TGTGCCAGCAGTTCCCCCAGGGGGACCTACAATGAGCAGTTCTTC.

The chain uses TRBV6-5 and TRBJ1-3, with D perhaps TRBD1 (6 bases). The germline V gene has CDR1 MNHEY and CDR2 SVGAGI. The CDR3 covers 15 residues. Trimming left V 7 bases short and J 4 bases short, with 17 bases between. CDR3 loop: CASTHGQGLGNTIYF. The DNA for the CDR3 is TGTGCCAGCACCCATGGGCAGGGGTTAGGAAACACCATATATTTT.

The chain recombines TRBV2 with TRBJ1-5; D is ambiguous. There are 11 residues in the CDR3. V was pared by 2 bases and J by 11 bases, with 7 bases between. Germline values: CDR1 SNHLY, CDR2 FYNNEI. CDR3 DNA: TGTGCCAGCAGTGAACGTGCAGCCCAGCATTTT. Protein product: CASSERAAQHF.

The V call is TRBV2, the J call TRBJ1-2; 7 bases are a match to TRBD1. V trimming: 3 bases; J trimming: 11 bases; junction bases outside the gene matches: 15. Germline V gene sequence: CDR1 SNHLY, CDR2 FYNNEI. The CDR3 is made up of 15 amino acids. The CDR3: CASSESTGSSYRYTF. The CDR3 nucleotides are TGTGCCAGCAGTGAGTCGACAGGGTCCTCGTATAGGTACACCTTC.

The V call is TRBV15, the J call TRBJ2-1; maybe TRBD2 (6 bases). Trimming removed 0 bases at V and 5 bases at J, with 14 bases between. This CDR3 has 16 residues. Germline values: CDR1 LNHNV, CDR2 YYDKDF (reference sequence). CDR3 region: CATSRELGGFDNEQFF. CDR3 DNA: TGTGCCACCAGCAGAGAACTCGGGGGATTCGACAATGAGCAGTTCTTC.

The chain couples TRBV7-8 to TRBJ2-2; 8 bases fit TRBD1. The CDR3 sequence is 16 residues long. V shed 2 bases and J 2 bases; nucleotides not matched to a gene: 4. CDR1 SGHVS and CDR2 FQNEAQ come from the germline V gene. This CDR3 reads CASSLKTGANTGELFF. Written as DNA, the CDR3 is TGTGCCAGCAGCTTAAAGACAGGGGCCAACACCGGGGAGCTGTTTTTT.

This chain joins TRBV19 and TRBJ2-7; D may be TRBD1 (5 bases). CDR1 is LNHDA and CDR2 is SQIVND in the germline V gene (reference sequence). CDR3 length: 12 residues. The V gene lost 5 bases and the J gene lost 3 bases, with 8 bases spanning the gap. CDR3 nucleotide sequence: TGTGCCAGTAGTTCAGGGAACTACGAGCAGTACTTC. As protein: CASSSGNYEQYF.

The J gene is TRBJ1-2, the V gene TRBV6-5; 7 bases map to TRBD1. J lost 6 bases, V lost 5 bases, and 9 bases had no gene match. Germline CDR1 and CDR2: MNHEY and SVGAGI. The CDR3 runs to 14 residues. The CDR3 is CASSSRDREDGYTF. The DNA of the CDR3 is TGTGCCAGCAGTAGCCGGGACAGAGAAGATGGCTACACCTTC.

The chain is built from TRBV18 and TRBJ2-2, with 7 bases identical to TRBD1. The CDR3 extends over 16 amino acids. Looked up from germline, CDR1 is KGHSH and CDR2 is LQKENI. V was pared by 4 bases and J by 0 bases, with 5 bases of the junction left unmatched. The CDR3 DNA is TGTGCCAGCTCACAGAGACAGGGTTCGAACACCGGGGAGCTGTTTTTT. Translated, it gives CASSQRQGSNTGELFF.

The table lists this clone with a count of one. The rearrangement joins TRBV4-1 to TRBJ1-5; TRBD1 matches 9 bases. Germline CDR1 MGHRA, CDR2 YSYEKL. The CDR3 is 14 amino acids. Trimming at V came to 4 bases and at J to 11 bases, leaving 9 bases not matched to a gene. The CDR3 DNA sequence: TGCGCCAGCAGCCCCCAACAGGGGGCAAGGGCCCAGCATTTT. Translated: CASSPQQGARAQHF.

The chain combines TRBV19 with TRBJ2-7, with D possibly being TRBD2 (5 bases). Deletions cut 1 base from V and 0 bases from J, with 13 bases between. The length of the CDR3 is 16 residues. Germline-derived CDR1 and CDR2 are LNHDA and SQIVND (reference sequence). The CDR3 loop is CASSIAGVSNSYEQYF. CDR3 DNA: TGTGCCAGTAGTATAGCCGGGGTCTCAAACTCCTACGAGCAGTACTTC.

The rearrangement uses TRBV9 and TRBJ2-1; D is possibly TRBD2 (6 bases). The length of the CDR3 is 16 residues. The germline gives CDR1 SGDLS, CDR2 YYNGEE. Trimming pared 0 bases from V and 5 bases from J, leaving 15 bases between. The CDR3, as DNA: TGTGCCAGCAGCGTAGCTGGCCGCGGGGTCAACAATGAGCAGTTCTTC. It translates to CASSVAGRGVNNEQFF.